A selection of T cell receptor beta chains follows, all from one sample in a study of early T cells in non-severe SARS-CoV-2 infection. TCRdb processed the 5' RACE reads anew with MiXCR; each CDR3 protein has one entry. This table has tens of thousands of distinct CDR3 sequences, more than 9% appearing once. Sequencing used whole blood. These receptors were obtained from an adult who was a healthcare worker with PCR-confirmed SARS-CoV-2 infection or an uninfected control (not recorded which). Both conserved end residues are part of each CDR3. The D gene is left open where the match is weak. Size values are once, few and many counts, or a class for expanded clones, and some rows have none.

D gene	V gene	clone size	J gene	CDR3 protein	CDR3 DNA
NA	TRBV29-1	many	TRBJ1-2	CSVEGGGNGYTF	TGCAGCGTTGAAGGAGGAGGTAACGGCTACACCTTC
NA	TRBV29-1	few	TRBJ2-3	CSVGWPATDTQYF	TGCAGCGTTGGTTGGCCAGCCACAGATACGCAGTATTTT
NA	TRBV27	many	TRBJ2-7	CASQERTPPYEQYF	TGTGCCAGCCAGGAGAGGACTCCTCCTTACGAGCAGTACTTC
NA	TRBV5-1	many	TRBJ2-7	CASSLEEGGQYF	TGCGCCAGCAGCCTGGAAGAGGGTGGGCAGTACTTC
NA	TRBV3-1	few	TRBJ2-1	CASSTNDNEQFF	TGTGCCAGCAGCACCAATGACAATGAGCAGTTCTTC
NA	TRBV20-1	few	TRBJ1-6	CSAPQGYGSPLHF	TGCAGTGCCCCACAGGGATACGGTTCACCCCTCCACTTT
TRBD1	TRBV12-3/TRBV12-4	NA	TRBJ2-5	CASSSRTGMETQYF	TGTGCCAGCAGTTCCCGGACAGGGATGGAGACCCAGTACTTC
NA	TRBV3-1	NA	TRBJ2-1	CASSLLASLNEQFF	TGTGCCAGCAGCCTGCTCGCTAGTCTCAATGAGCAGTTCTTC
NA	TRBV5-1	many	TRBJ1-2	CASSLEPSYGYTF	TGCGCCAGCAGCTTGGAGCCGAGCTATGGCTACACCTTC
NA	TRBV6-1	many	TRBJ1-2	CASNDRTDGYTF	TGTGCCAGCAACGACAGGACGGATGGCTACACCTTC
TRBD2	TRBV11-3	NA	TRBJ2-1	CASSLTIPGLARPSYNEQFF	TGTGCCAGCAGCCTAACCATTCCGGGACTAGCGCGCCCCTCCTACAATGAGCAGTTCTTC
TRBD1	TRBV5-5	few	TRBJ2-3	CASSSTGETDTQYF	TGTGCCAGCAGTTCCACAGGGGAGACAGATACGCAGTATTTT
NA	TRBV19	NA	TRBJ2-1	CASSIGGVNEQFF	TGTGCCAGTAGTATTGGTGGGGTCAATGAGCAGTTCTTC
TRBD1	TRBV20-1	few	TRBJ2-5	CSARARTGGWETQYF	TGCAGTGCTAGAGCAAGGACAGGGGGCTGGGAGACCCAGTACTTC
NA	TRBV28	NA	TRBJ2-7	CASRPTRDYEQYF	TGTGCCAGCAGACCGACGAGGGATTACGAGCAGTACTTC
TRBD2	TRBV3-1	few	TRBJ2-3	CASRRGSRADTQYF	TGTGCCAGCAGGCGCGGGAGTAGGGCAGATACGCAGTATTTT
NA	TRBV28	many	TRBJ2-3	CASLRSGLRPYF	TGTGCCAGCTTAAGAAGCGGGCTTAGGCCGTATTTT
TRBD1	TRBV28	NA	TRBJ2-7	CASRDGTAMYEQYF	TGTGCCAGCAGGGACGGGACAGCCATGTACGAGCAGTACTTC
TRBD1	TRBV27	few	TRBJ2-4	CASSFRTGLAKNIQYF	TGTGCCAGCAGTTTTCGGACAGGTCTAGCCAAAAACATTCAGTACTTC
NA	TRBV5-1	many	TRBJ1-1	CASSLQWGAGTEAFF	TGCGCCAGCAGCTTGCAATGGGGCGCGGGGACTGAAGCTTTCTTT
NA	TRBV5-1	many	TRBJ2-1	CASSLEFEEGEQFF	TGCGCCAGCAGCTTGGAATTCGAGGAGGGTGAGCAGTTCTTC
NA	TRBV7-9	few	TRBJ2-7	CASKDNFLEQYF	TGTGCCAGCAAGGACAATTTTTTAGAGCAGTACTTC
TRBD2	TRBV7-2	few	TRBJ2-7	CASSLFGTSGAYEQYF	TGTGCCAGCAGCCTCTTCGGGACTAGCGGGGCCTACGAGCAGTACTTC
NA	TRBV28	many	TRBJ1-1	CASSLEGLYTEAFF	TGTGCCAGCAGTTTAGAGGGCCTTTACACTGAAGCTTTCTTT
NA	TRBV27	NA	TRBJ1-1	CASRQGGMEAFF	TGTGCCAGCAGGCAAGGGGGGATGGAAGCTTTCTTT
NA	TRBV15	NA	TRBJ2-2	CATNLGTSTGELFF	TGTGCCACCAATTTAGGGACTTCCACCGGGGAGCTGTTTTTT
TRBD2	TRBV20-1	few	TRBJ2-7	CSARAPSGSYEQYF	TGCAGTGCTAGAGCTCCTAGCGGGAGCTACGAGCAGTACTTC
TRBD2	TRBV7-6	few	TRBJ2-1	CASSSPPRTRYNEQFF	TGTGCCAGCAGCTCCCCCCCAAGGACTAGATACAATGAGCAGTTCTTC
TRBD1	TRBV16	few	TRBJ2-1	CASSPGTGGRNEQFF	TGTGCCAGCAGCCCGGGGACAGGGGGCCGCAATGAGCAGTTCTTC
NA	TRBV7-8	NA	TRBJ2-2	CASSLAIGPGELFF	TGTGCCAGCAGCTTAGCTATCGGGCCCGGGGAGCTGTTTTTT
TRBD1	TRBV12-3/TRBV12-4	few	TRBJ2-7	CASSYRDRGLEQYF	TGTGCCAGCAGCTACCGGGACAGGGGGCTCGAGCAGTACTTC
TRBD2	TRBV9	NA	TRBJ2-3	CASSPGLGTDTQYF	TGTGCCAGCAGCCCCGGACTAGGCACAGATACGCAGTATTTT
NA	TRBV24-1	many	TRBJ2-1	CATSDAGRRELYNEQFF	TGTGCCACCAGTGACGCGGGACGGCGCGAACTCTACAATGAGCAGTTCTTC